This T cell receptor (beta chain) was observed in a study of T-cell memory formation after mild COVID-19. The CDR3 loop spans 13 amino acids. The germline V gene has CDR1 SGHKS and CDR2 YYEKEE (reference sequence). With respect to this clonotype: A much larger clone differs by one base, so this may be a read error.

In TCRdb, the 5' RACE reads were re-called with MiXCR into one record per CDR3 protein. This repertoire shows about 13,000 distinct CDR3 sequences, more than 10% found once; its top ten account for around half. The chain combines TRBV5-5 with TRBJ2-2; tentatively, D is TRBD2 (5 bases). The sample was PBMCs or a T cell subset sorted from them (not recorded which). This TCR derives from an adult woman who had mild COVID-19 (a few samples of this study predate the infection). Cell type and time point are not known. CDR3 DNA: TGTGCCAGCAGCCGGACTGTGGCCGGGGAGCTGATTTTT. Its translation: CASSRTVAGELIF.